Sequencing of this T cell receptor (beta chain) was carried out in a study of blood T cell repertoires in COVID-19. Original handling: From reference gene primer amplification, estimates of nucleated cell counts were derived. TCRdb keeps only in-frame clones here, not all; method: immunoSEQ multiplex PCR. That table supplies the V and J calls and clone size; D and trimming were determined from the DNA. The sample carries 360,000 or so clones, about nine tenths recorded once. Individuals drawn from under 30 US areas were about 18 to 95 years old. In germline, CDR1 is MDHEN, CDR2 SYDVKM. CDR3 length: 16 amino acids. Trimming removed 1 base at V and 7 bases at J, with 14 bases between.

Sequencing was done on a sample of PBMCs or T cells enriched from blood (not recorded which). The rearrangement joins TRBV28 to TRBJ1-6, with D maybe TRBD1 (6 bases). This receptor was identified in a woman under 40 who had been exposed to COVID-19. The CDR3 DNA is TGTGCCAGCAGTTTATCGGTGGTGGGGGCCAATTCACCCCTCCACTTT. It translates to CASSLSVVGANSPLHF.